Below, 3 T cell receptor beta chains from the same sample are listed, as sequenced in a study of shared clonotypes between healthy human individuals. Using immunoSEQ multiplex PCR, the repertoire was profiled, and TCRdb retains in-frame clones only, with some absent. The sample lists roughly 2.4 million clones, approximately 96% occurring once. Sequencing was done on a sample of naive CD4+ T cells sorted from blood. Subset specified: CD45RA+ positively selected. These receptors all stem from a man younger than 35 in good health.

V gene TRBV6-6 combines with J gene TRBJ2-5; the D gene is possibly TRBD1 (5 bases). V gave up 4 bases and J gave up 5 bases, with 14 bases separating them. This CDR3 contains 14 residues. The germline V gene has CDR1 MNHNY and CDR2 SVGAGI (reference sequence). The CDR3 DNA reads TGTGCCAGCAGTTCAGGAAGGGCAGGGGAGACCCAGTACTTC. It translates to CASSSGRAGETQYF.

The chain uses TRBV25-1 and TRBJ1-1; tentatively, D is TRBD1 (5 bases). Germline V gives CDR1 MGHDK, CDR2 SYGVNS. Trimming took 6 bases from V and 3 from J, leaving 14 bases between them. This CDR3 spans 14 amino acids. This CDR3 reads CASSDTGRYTEAFF. CDR3 DNA: TGTGCCAGCAGCGACACAGGAAGGTACACTGAAGCTTTCTTT.

The chain combines TRBV7-8 with TRBJ2-7; D remains ambiguous. Germline CDR1 is SGHVS and CDR2 is FQNEAQ. This CDR3 comprises 14 residues. Trimming removed 5 bases at V and 0 bases at J, with 11 bases between. CDR3 in amino acids: CASSVGLSSYEQYF. CDR3 bases: TGTGCCAGCAGCGTGGGGTTGAGCTCCTACGAGCAGTACTTC.